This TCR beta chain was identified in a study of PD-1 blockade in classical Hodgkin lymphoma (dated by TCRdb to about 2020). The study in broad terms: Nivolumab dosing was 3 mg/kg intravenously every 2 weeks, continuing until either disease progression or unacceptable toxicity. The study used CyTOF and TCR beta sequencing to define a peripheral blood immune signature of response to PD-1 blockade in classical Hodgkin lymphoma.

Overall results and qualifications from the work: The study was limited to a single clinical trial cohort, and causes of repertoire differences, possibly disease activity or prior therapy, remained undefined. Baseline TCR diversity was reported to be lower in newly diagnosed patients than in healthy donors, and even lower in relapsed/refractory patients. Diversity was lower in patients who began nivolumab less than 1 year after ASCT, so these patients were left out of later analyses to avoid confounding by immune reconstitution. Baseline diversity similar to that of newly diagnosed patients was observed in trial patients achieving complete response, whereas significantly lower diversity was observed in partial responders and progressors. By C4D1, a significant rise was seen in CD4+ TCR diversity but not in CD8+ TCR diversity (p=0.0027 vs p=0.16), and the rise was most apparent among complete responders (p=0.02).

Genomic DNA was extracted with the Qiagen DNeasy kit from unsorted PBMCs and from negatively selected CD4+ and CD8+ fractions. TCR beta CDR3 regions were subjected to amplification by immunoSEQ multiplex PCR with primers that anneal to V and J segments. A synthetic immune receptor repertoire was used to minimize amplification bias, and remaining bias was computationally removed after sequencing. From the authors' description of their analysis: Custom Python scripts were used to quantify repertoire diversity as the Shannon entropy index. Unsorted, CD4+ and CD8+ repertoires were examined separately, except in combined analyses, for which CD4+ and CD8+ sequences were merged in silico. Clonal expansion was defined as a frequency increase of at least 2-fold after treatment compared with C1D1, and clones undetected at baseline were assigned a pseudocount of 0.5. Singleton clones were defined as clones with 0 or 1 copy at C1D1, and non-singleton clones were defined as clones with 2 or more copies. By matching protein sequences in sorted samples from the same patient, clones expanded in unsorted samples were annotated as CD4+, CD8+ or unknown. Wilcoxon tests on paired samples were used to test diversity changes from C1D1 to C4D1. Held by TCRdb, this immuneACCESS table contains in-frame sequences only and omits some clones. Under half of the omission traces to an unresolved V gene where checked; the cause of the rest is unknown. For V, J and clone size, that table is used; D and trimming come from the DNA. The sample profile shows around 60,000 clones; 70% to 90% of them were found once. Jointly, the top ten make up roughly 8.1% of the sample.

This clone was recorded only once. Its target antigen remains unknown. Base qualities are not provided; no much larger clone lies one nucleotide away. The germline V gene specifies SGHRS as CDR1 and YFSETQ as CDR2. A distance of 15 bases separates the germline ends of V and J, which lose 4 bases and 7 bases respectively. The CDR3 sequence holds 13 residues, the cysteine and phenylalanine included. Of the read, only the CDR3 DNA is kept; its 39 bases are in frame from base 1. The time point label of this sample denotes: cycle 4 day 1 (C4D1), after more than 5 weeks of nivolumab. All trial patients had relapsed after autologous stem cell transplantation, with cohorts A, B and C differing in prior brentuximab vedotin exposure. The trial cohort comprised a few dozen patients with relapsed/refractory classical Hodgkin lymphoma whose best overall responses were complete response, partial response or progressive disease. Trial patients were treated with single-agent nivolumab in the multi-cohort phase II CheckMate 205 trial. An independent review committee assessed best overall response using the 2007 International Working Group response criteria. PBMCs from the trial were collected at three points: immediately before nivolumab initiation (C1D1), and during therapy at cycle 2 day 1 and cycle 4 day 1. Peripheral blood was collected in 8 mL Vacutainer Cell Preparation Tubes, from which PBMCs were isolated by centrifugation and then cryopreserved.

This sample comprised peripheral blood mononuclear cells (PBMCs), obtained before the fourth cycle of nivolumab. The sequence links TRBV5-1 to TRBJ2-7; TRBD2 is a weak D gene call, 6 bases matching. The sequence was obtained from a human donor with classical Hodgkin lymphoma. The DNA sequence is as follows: TGCGCCAGCAGCCCCCACCTCGGGGGAGAGCAGTACTTC. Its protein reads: CASSPHLGGEQYF.